At least ten counts were recorded for the clone carrying this T cell receptor (beta chain). Antigen unknown. The CDR3 regions of TCR beta were amplified from RNA transcripts. During a first-round RT-PCR of the TCR CDR3, the HTBI primer set was used. From the multiplex PCR reads, TCRdb called clonotypes with MiXCR, one entry per CDR3 protein. This repertoire shows fewer than 350,000 distinct CDR3 sequences, approximately 18% found once; its top ten account for 15% to 18%. This specimen belongs to a study of T cells in Graves' hyperthyroidism and ophthalmopathy. Study outcomes and limitations: In the blood, most expanded thyroid clonotypes above 0.001 appeared as well.

What was sequenced was blood. The sequence was obtained from a woman aged 35 to 49 with Graves' ophthalmopathy.

Here the CDR3 DNA reads TGTGCCAGCAGCACAGGGGACAGGGTAAGGGAGCAGTACTTC. Protein product: CASSTGDRVREQYF. The V gene is TRBV7-2, the J gene TRBJ2-7; 9 positions agree with TRBD1. The trim removed 5 bases at V and 7 bases at J, leaving 9 bases unmatched. The CDR3 loop spans 14 amino acids. The germline CDR1 and CDR2 sequences are SGHTA and FQGNSA.